Below, one T cell receptor (beta chain) is given with its context. Its antigen is as yet unknown. Per the germline V gene, CDR1 is SGHDN and CDR2 is FVKESK. The ends were cut back, 1 base at V and 5 bases at J, with 11 bases in the middle. CDR3 length: 14 amino acids. These data come from a study of CD8 T cells in Susac syndrome. Random-hexamer reverse transcription was applied to roughly 0.5 to 1 ug RNA. MiXCR was run by TCRdb on the immunoSEQ multiplex PCR reads, yielding one entry per CDR3 protein. The table lists roughly 200,000 distinct CDR3 sequences, 90% to 95% of them singletons. TCR beta from blood CD8+ and CD4+ T cells was sequenced. General study findings and limits: Individuals included in the TCR sequencing and HLA analysis were acknowledged by the study to be relatively few in number.

Sequenced input: CD4+ T cells from PBMCs. The chain recombines TRBV14 with TRBJ1-1, with TRBD1 as a possible D gene (5 bases). The receptor's source is a human donor with Susac syndrome. The CDR3 loop is CASSQVPGRTEAFF. The CDR3 DNA follows: TGTGCCAGCAGCCAAGTTCCAGGGAGGACTGAAGCTTTCTTT.